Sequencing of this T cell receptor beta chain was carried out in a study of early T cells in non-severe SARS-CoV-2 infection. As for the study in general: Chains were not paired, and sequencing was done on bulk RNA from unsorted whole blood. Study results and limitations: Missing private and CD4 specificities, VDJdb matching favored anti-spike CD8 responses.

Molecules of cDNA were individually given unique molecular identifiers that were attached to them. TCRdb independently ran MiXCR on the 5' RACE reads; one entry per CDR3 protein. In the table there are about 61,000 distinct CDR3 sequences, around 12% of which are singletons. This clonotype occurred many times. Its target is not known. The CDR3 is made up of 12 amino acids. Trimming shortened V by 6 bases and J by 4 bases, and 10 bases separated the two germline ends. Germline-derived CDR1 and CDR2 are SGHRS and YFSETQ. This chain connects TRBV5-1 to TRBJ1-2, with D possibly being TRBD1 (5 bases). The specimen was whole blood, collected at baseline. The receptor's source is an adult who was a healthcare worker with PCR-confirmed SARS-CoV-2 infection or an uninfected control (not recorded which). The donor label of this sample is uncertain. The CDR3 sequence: CASKSGTYGYTF. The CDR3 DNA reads TGCGCCAGCAAATCAGGGACCTATGGCTACACCTTC.